A single sample is the source of the 23 T cell receptor beta chains below, sequenced in a study of blood T cell repertoires in COVID-19. Produced via immunoSEQ multiplex PCR; TCRdb's table is partial and in-frame only. The profile shows approximately 110,000 clones, over 80% of them singletons. The sequenced sample consisted of peripheral blood. The source of these receptors is a woman between 45 and 60 years old with acute or convalescent COVID-19.

This chain connects TRBV3-1 (or the pseudogene TRBV3-2) to TRBJ2-1; D is perhaps TRBD1 (6 bases). CDR1 is LGHDT and CDR2 is YNNKEL in the germline V gene (reference sequence). Trimming removed 4 bases from V and 2 bases from J, with 15 bases in between. The CDR3 length is 16 residues. CDR3 sequence: CASSPSGTRTYNEQFF. The CDR3 region has the DNA TGTGCCAGCAGCCCATCCGGGACAAGAACCTACAATGAGCAGTTCTTC.

This rearrangement joins TRBV7-3 to TRBJ1-2; 9 positions agree with TRBD1. The CDR3 is made up of 14 amino acids. The J segment lost 8 bases and the V segment lost 0 bases, leaving 4 bases of the junction unmatched. CDR1 is SGHTA and CDR2 is FQGTGA in the germline V gene. Here the CDR3 reads CASSLTGTGHGYTF. The CDR3 region has the DNA TGTGCCAGCAGCTTAACGGGGACAGGGCACGGCTACACCTTC.

This CDR3 is CASSFSTGLSGANVLTF. In DNA, the CDR3 is TGTGCCAGTAGTTTTTCGACAGGACTCTCTGGGGCCAACGTCCTGACTTTC. V gene TRBV19 combines with J gene TRBJ2-6, with a weak D call TRBD1 (6 bases). Germline V gene sequence: CDR1 LNHDA, CDR2 SQIVND (reference sequence). The V end lost 5 bases, the J end lost 0 bases, and 14 bases lay between the germline ends. The CDR3 spans 17 residues.

The chain is built from TRBV12-3 or TRBV12-4 and TRBJ1-1; tentatively, D is TRBD1 (5 bases). V was clipped by 6 bases and J by 5 bases, with 13 bases between them. The CDR3 is made up of 13 amino acids. The CDR3 region has the DNA TGTGCCAGCAGCAGCCGCGGGACTACTGAAGCTTTCTTT. It encodes CASSSRGTTEAFF.

V and J are TRBV2 and TRBJ1-2, with TRBD1 as a possible D gene (6 bases). CDR3 length equals 14 residues. CDR1 is SNHLY, CDR2 FYNNEI, per germline. The germline V and J ends were trimmed by 7 bases and 8 bases, with 20 bases remaining between them. Written as DNA, the CDR3 is TGTGCCAGCACCCTACTGCAGGGGCCAAAGGGCTACACCTTC. Translated: CASTLLQGPKGYTF.

The J gene is TRBJ2-3, the V gene TRBV28, with unresolved D. Germline CDR1 and CDR2: MDHEN and SYDVKM. Trimming stripped 6 bases from V and 5 bases from J, with 12 bases between. CDR3 length equals 13 residues. CDR3 DNA sequence: TGTGCCAGCAGGGCAGACTCCCTAGATACGCAGTATTTT. It specifies CASRADSLDTQYF. The full variable domain, rest sourced from reference TRBV28 and TRBJ2-3, is DVKVTQSSRYLVKRTGEKVFLECVQDMDHENMFWYRQDPGLGLRLIYFSYDVKMKEKGDIPEGYSVSREKKERFSLILESASTNQTSMYLCASRADSLDTQYFGPGTRLTVL.

This rearrangement joins TRBV28 to TRBJ2-1; D gene uncertain. Germline V gives CDR1 MDHEN, CDR2 SYDVKM. V was trimmed by 2 bases and J by 9 bases, leaving 8 bases between them. The CDR3 extends over 12 amino acids. The CDR3 nucleotides are TGTGCCAGCAGTTTACCTGGCCTTGAGCAGTTCTTC. Encoded protein: CASSLPGLEQFF.

This chain connects TRBV29-1 to TRBJ1-1; 8 bases are shared with TRBD1. Losses at the gene ends were 7 bases for V and 3 bases for J; bases not matched to a gene: 7. CDR3 size: 13 residues. The germline V gene has CDR1 SQVTM and CDR2 ANQGSEA. The CDR3 reads CSARQGRDTEAFF. The CDR3 coding sequence is TGCAGCGCAAGACAGGGGCGGGACACTGAAGCTTTCTTT. Combining the CDR3 with reference TRBV29-1 and TRBJ1-1 gives the whole variable domain SAVISQKPSRDICQRGTSLTIQCQVDSQVTMMFWYRQQPGQSLTLIATANQGSEATYESGFVIDKFPISRPNLTFSTLTVSNMSPEDSSIYLCSARQGRDTEAFFGQGTRLTVV.

The genes are TRBV12-3 or TRBV12-4 and TRBJ2-7; D ambiguous. The V end was cut by 6 bases, the J end by 3 bases, with 9 bases between. The CDR3 sequence is 12 residues long. In DNA, the CDR3 is TGTGCCAGCAGGAACAGTCTCTACGAGCAGTACTTC. Translated: CASRNSLYEQYF.

This CDR3 reads CASSPTGVTNYGYTF. The CDR3 region has the DNA TGTGCCAGCAGTCCTACAGGGGTGACTAACTATGGCTACACCTTC. This chain links TRBV6-5 with TRBJ1-2; 7 bases match TRBD1. Per germline, CDR1 MNHEY and CDR2 SVGAGI. The CDR3 spans 15 residues. The trim removed 5 bases at V and 0 bases at J, leaving 6 bases unmatched.

This sequence joins TRBV5-1 and TRBJ2-3; possibly TRBD1 for D (6 bases). The germline gives CDR1 SGHRS, CDR2 YFSETQ. The CDR3 has 16 amino acids. Trimming removed 2 bases from V and 2 bases from J, with 15 bases in between. The CDR3 loop reads CASSFGGSYYTDTQYF. CDR3 DNA: TGCGCCAGCAGCTTTGGGGGCAGTTATTACACAGATACGCAGTATTTT.

To note about this clone: At the DNA level, this CDR3 is encoded by other sequences in the same sample as well. This chain joins TRBV12-3 or TRBV12-4 and TRBJ1-5; D unclear. The CDR3 has 13 amino acids. With 2 bases removed from V and 3 bases from J, the gap between germline ends came to 5 bases. This CDR3 is CASSLNSNQPQHF. The CDR3 DNA sequence: TGTGCCAGCAGTTTAAACTCCAATCAGCCCCAGCATTTT.

The CDR3 sequence: CASSHSAGTGGNQPQHF. The CDR3 nucleotides read TGTGCCAGCAGTCATTCGGCCGGGACAGGGGGCAATCAGCCCCAGCATTTT. V usage is TRBV27 and J usage is TRBJ1-5; TRBD1 agrees at 10 bases. Germline V CDR1 and CDR2: MNHEY, SMNVEV (reference sequence). The CDR3 covers 17 residues. V lost 5 bases to trimming and J lost 2 bases; unmatched junction nucleotides: 9.

This chain uses TRBV5-6 with TRBJ2-7, with 9 positions matching TRBD1. The germline gives CDR1 SGHDT, CDR2 YYEEEE. The V segment lost 4 bases and the J segment 2 bases; nucleotides outside the gene matches: 13. There are 17 residues in the CDR3. CDR3 sequence reads: CASSRSFPGQGTYEQYF. Here the CDR3 DNA reads TGTGCCAGCAGCCGTAGTTTTCCGGGACAGGGAACCTACGAGCAGTACTTC. Full variable domain (missing parts from reference TRBV5-6 and TRBJ2-7): DAGVTQSPTHLIKTRGQQVTLRCSPKSGHDTVSWYQQALGQGPQFIFQYYEEEERQRGNFPDRFSGHQFPNYSSELNVNALLLGDSALYLCASSRSFPGQGTYEQYFGPGTRLTVT.

The chain combines TRBV10-1 with TRBJ2-3, with 9 bases that match TRBD1. V lost 4 bases to trimming and J lost 4 bases; unmatched junction nucleotides: 6. The germline gives CDR1 WNHNN, CDR2 SYGVQD (reference sequence). This CDR3 spans 15 amino acids. CDR3: CASSGPDRGPDTQYF. CDR3 coding DNA: TGCGCCAGCAGTGGCCCGGACAGGGGACCAGATACGCAGTATTTT.

The V call is TRBV2, the J call TRBJ1-2, with D unresolved. V shed 5 bases and J shed 2 bases, with 6 bases lying between them. From germline, CDR1 is SNHLY and CDR2 FYNNEI. The CDR3 is 12 amino acids. CDR3 loop: CASSPGNYGYTF. The CDR3 DNA sequence: TGTGCCAGCAGTCCAGGAAACTATGGCTACACCTTC.

Only a few counts were recorded for this clone. The chain couples TRBV9 to TRBJ2-7; TRBD2 aligns across 9 bases. CDR3 length: 16 residues. Germline CDR1 and CDR2: SGDLS and YYNGEE. Unmatched junction bases numbered 9, after V lost 0 bases and J lost 5 bases. CDR3 sequence: CASSVEVSGSIDEQYF. CDR3 nucleotide sequence: TGTGCCAGCAGCGTAGAGGTTAGCGGGAGTATCGACGAGCAGTACTTC. Filled out from reference TRBV9 and TRBJ2-7, the complete variable domain reads DSGVTQTPKHLITATGQRVTLRCSPRSGDLSVYWYQQSLDQGLQFLIQYYNGEERAKGNILERFSAQQFPDLHSELNLSSLELGDSALYFCASSVEVSGSIDEQYFGPGTRLTVT.

This chain uses TRBV19 with TRBJ1-2, with a possible D match to TRBD1 (6 bases). Germline V CDR1 and CDR2: LNHDA, SQIVND (reference sequence). V lost 3 bases and J 8 bases, leaving 16 bases between the germline ends. The CDR3 sequence is 14 residues long. The CDR3 nucleotides are TGTGCCAGTAGTATGGACCCAGGGGCCGCGGGCTACACCTTC. Amino acids: CASSMDPGAAGYTF.

The genes are TRBV7-2 and TRBJ2-7, with 12 bases identical to TRBD2. Trimming cost V 1 base and J 0 bases; bases outside gene matches: 4. This CDR3 contains 17 residues. Germline V gene lookup returns CDR1 SGHTA and CDR2 FQGNSA. The CDR3 is CASSLGLAGATSYEQYF. Written as DNA, the CDR3 is TGTGCCAGCAGCTTAGGACTAGCGGGGGCGACCTCCTACGAGCAGTACTTC.

The chain employs TRBV19 and TRBJ1-2, with D perhaps TRBD1 (6 bases). Germline CDR1 LNHDA, CDR2 SQIVND (reference sequence). The CDR3 is 14 amino acids. V was pared by 7 bases and J by 4 bases, with 16 bases between. CDR3 DNA: TGTGCCAGTAATAACAGGGAGAGATTCTATGGCTACACCTTC. This sequence encodes CASNNRERFYGYTF.

This chain joins TRBV7-8 and TRBJ2-3; the match to TRBD1 covers 10 bases. The CDR3 extends over 13 amino acids. V gave up 5 bases and J gave up 6 bases; unmatched junction bases: 2. Germline assignment: CDR1 SGHVS and CDR2 FQNEAQ. CDR3 in amino acids: CASSQGQGDTQYF. Here the CDR3 DNA reads TGTGCCAGCAGCCAGGGACAGGGGGATACGCAGTATTTT.

This clone was counted only a few times. The V gene is TRBV15, the J gene TRBJ2-1; 9 positions agree with TRBD1. This CDR3 is built from 15 residues. V dropped 0 bases and J dropped 9; count of bases not matched to a gene: 6. Germline CDR1 LNHNV, CDR2 YYDKDF (reference sequence). The CDR3 sequence is CATSRERGTGSEQFF. The CDR3 nucleotides are TGTGCCACCAGCAGAGAGCGTGGGACAGGGAGTGAGCAGTTCTTC.

The rearrangement joins TRBV5-6 to TRBJ2-2, with D perhaps matching TRBD1 (5 bases). The CDR3 covers 14 residues. With 0 bases removed from V and 6 bases from J, the gap between germline ends came to 9 bases. Germline V lookup: CDR1 SGHDT, CDR2 YYEEEE. Here the CDR3 DNA reads TGTGCCAGCAGCTTGGGGACAAAAGCCGGGGAGCTGTTTTTT. It encodes CASSLGTKAGELFF.